This passage covers 15 T cell receptor beta chains from one sample sequenced in a study of human T cells and chemical hapten exposure. Indicated time point: patch test 1, 2 weeks after DPC sensitization. Documented treatment: therapeutic diphenylcyclopropenone sensitization with weekly scalp DPC. MiXCR was run by TCRdb on the RACE reads, yielding one entry per CDR3 protein. This table holds around 340,000 distinct CDR3 sequences, around 7% found once. The source material was whole blood, sampled in connection with sensitization to the hapten diphenylcyclopropenone (DPC). Receptors originate from a woman younger than 30 with alopecia areata. Some clones in this sample may be carry-over from other donors' samples.

This clonotype was counted only a few times. V is TRBV4-3 and J is TRBJ2-7; the D is unclear. CDR3 length: 15 amino acids. The V gene lost 1 base and the J gene lost 2 bases, with 12 bases spanning the gap. The germline V gene encodes CDR1 LGHNA and CDR2 YSLEER. CDR3 DNA: TGCGCCAGCAGCCAAGCGGAACCAGGACCCTACGAGCAGTACTTC. The encoded protein is CASSQAEPGPYEQYF.

This clonotype was counted between two and nine times. The chain is built from TRBV2 and TRBJ1-2; D gene uncertain. Trimming took 0 bases from V and 2 from J, leaving 7 bases between them. CDR3 length: 14 residues. Looked up from germline, CDR1 is SNHLY and CDR2 is FYNNEI. The CDR3 loop is CASSEAKVNYGYTF. For the CDR3, the DNA is TGTGCCAGCAGTGAAGCGAAAGTGAACTATGGCTACACCTTC.

CDR3 in DNA: TGCGCCAGCAGCCAAGTCGTGTTTCATGAGCAGTTCTTC. Its protein product is CASSQVVFHEQFF. The chain carries TRBV4-3 and TRBJ2-1; D is unclear. Deletions cut 1 base from V and 8 bases from J, with 9 bases between. CDR3 size: 13 residues. CDR1 and CDR2 (germline): LGHNA, YSLEER.

This chain links TRBV4-2 with TRBJ2-3; tentatively, D is TRBD2 (6 bases). Germline CDR1 is LGHNA and CDR2 is YNFKEQ. Deletions cut 4 bases from V and 5 bases from J, with 22 bases between. CDR3 length: 17 residues. The CDR3 region has the DNA TGTGCCAGCAGCCCGACCTTAGAGGACTATGTGAAAGATACGCAGTATTTT. It encodes CASSPTLEDYVKDTQYF.

This clonotype has just a few counts. The chain has TRBV4-2 and TRBJ2-7, with D possibly TRBD1 on 5 matching bases. CDR3 size: 16 residues. V lost 1 base and J 2 bases, leaving 15 bases between the germline ends. Germline CDR1 reads LGHNA; CDR2 reads YNFKEQ. CDR3 residues: CASSQVGSDSTYEQYF. Here the CDR3 DNA reads TGTGCCAGCAGCCAAGTTGGGTCCGACAGCACCTACGAGCAGTACTTC.

The chain combines TRBV6-2 or TRBV6-3 with TRBJ2-1; tentatively, D is TRBD2 (6 bases). The CDR3 is 16 amino acids. Germline V gene data show CDR1 as MNHEY and CDR2 as SVGEGT. V shed 0 bases and J shed 5 bases, with 14 bases lying between them. The CDR3 sequence is CASSYSGLAINNEQFF. CDR3 sequence (DNA): TGTGCCAGCAGTTACTCGGGTCTAGCGATTAACAATGAGCAGTTCTTC.

V gene TRBV20-1 combines with J gene TRBJ1-1; D is unclear. CDR1 and CDR2 (germline): DFQATT, SNEGSKA (reference sequence). The V and J ends lost 2 bases and 1 base respectively, with 17 bases between them. The CDR3 is 16 amino acids. The CDR3 sequence: CSARPYEIPTNTEAFF. The CDR3 DNA sequence: TGCAGTGCTAGACCTTACGAAATCCCGACGAACACTGAAGCTTTCTTT.

The sample holds many counts of this clonotype. This chain uses TRBV4-3 with TRBJ2-6; D possibly corresponds to TRBD2 (6 bases). Germline assignment: CDR1 LGHNA and CDR2 YSLEER. V was trimmed by 0 bases and J by 0 bases, leaving 15 bases between them. CDR3 length: 19 amino acids. The CDR3 nucleotides are TGCGCCAGCAGCCAAGATCGGCGGGGCAGTTCCTCTGGGGCCAACGTCCTGACTTTC. This translates into CASSQDRRGSSSGANVLTF.

The table lists this clonotype with many counts. The chain recombines TRBV7-2 with TRBJ1-5; 7 bases agree with TRBD1. J was trimmed by 5 bases and V by 5 bases; bases with no gene match: 9. CDR3 length: 15 residues. Germline V gene data show CDR1 as SGHTA and CDR2 as FQGNSA. The CDR3 region is CASSPRTGRDQPQHF. The DNA for the CDR3 is TGTGCCAGCAGCCCCCGGACAGGCCGAGATCAGCCCCAGCATTTT.

This clonotype was recorded many times. This sequence joins TRBV6-2 or TRBV6-3 and TRBJ1-1; D is uncertain. Per the germline V gene, CDR1 is MNHEY and CDR2 is SVGEGT. CDR3 size: 11 residues. The ends were cut back, 7 bases at V and 7 bases at J, with 10 bases in the middle. CDR3 coding DNA: TGTGCCAGCACCAGACATAATGAAGCTTTCTTT. Amino acid sequence: CASTRHNEAFF.

The chain employs TRBV6-2 or TRBV6-3 and TRBJ2-3; the D gene is possibly TRBD1 (6 bases). CDR3 length: 17 amino acids. The germline V gene has CDR1 MNHEY and CDR2 SVGEGT. Trimming took 2 bases from V and 2 from J, leaving 17 bases between them. The CDR3 here is CASSYTITGSLTDTQYF. CDR3 in DNA: TGTGCCAGCAGTTACACAATCACAGGGAGCCTCACAGATACGCAGTATTTT.

This clonotype showed up many times. This chain joins TRBV5-4 and TRBJ2-1; maybe TRBD1 (6 bases). This CDR3 is 13 amino acids long. Germline V lookup: CDR1 SGHNT, CDR2 YYREEE (reference sequence). V lost 5 bases to trimming and J lost 3 bases, with 9 bases between them. CDR3: CASRTGIYNEQFF. The CDR3, as DNA: TGTGCCAGCAGAACAGGGATCTACAATGAGCAGTTCTTC.

This clonotype was counted a few times. The chain combines TRBV28 with TRBJ2-2, with a possible D match to TRBD1 (5 bases). Germline lookup yields CDR1 MDHEN and CDR2 SYDVKM. CDR3 length: 15 residues. Trimming pared 4 bases from V and 0 bases from J, leaving 9 bases between. The CDR3 DNA sequence: TGTGCCAGCAGTTCGGACACAACGAACACCGGGGAGCTGTTTTTT. It is translated as CASSSDTTNTGELFF.

This clonotype was counted only a few times. This chain joins TRBV12-3 or TRBV12-4 and TRBJ2-2; 9 bases match TRBD1. With 3 bases clipped from V and 6 bases from J, the junction kept 2 bases outside the gene matches. This CDR3 region has 14 residues. CDR3: CASSLRQGAGELFF. DNA for the CDR3: TGTGCCAGCAGTTTGCGACAGGGGGCCGGGGAGCTGTTTTTT.

This clonotype was picked up a small number of times. The chain carries TRBV7-2 and TRBJ1-5; D call uncertain. The CDR3 runs 13 residues. V was shortened by 5 bases and J by 5 bases, with 10 bases between the two germline ends. Germline V gives CDR1 SGHTA, CDR2 FQGNSA. The DNA for the CDR3 is TGTGCCAGCAGCCCGACACCCTATCAGCCCCAGCATTTT. Amino acids: CASSPTPYQPQHF.